This passage covers 8 T cell receptor beta chains from one sample sequenced in a study of T cells in Graves' hyperthyroidism and ophthalmopathy. Amplification yielded TCR beta CDR3 regions, with RNA transcripts as the source. The primer set for the first-round RT-PCR of the TCR CDR3 was HTBI. TCRdb independently ran MiXCR on the multiplex PCR reads; one entry per CDR3 protein. The sample lists 300,000 to 350,000 distinct CDR3 sequences, 15% to 20% seen once, with about 49% in the top ten. Material for sequencing was blood. Receptors originate from a woman aged 45-60 years with Graves' hyperthyroidism.

This clonotype has a count of ten or more. The J gene is TRBJ2-1, the V gene TRBV14; 12 bases are a match to TRBD2. Losses at the gene ends were 1 base for V and 4 bases for J; bases not matched to a gene: 8. Germline V gene sequence: CDR1 SGHDN, CDR2 FVKESK. This CDR3 comprises 18 residues. CDR3 in amino acids: CASSQGPTSGSQYNEQFF. CDR3 nucleotides: TGTGCCAGCAGCCAAGGGCCGACTAGCGGGAGTCAATACAATGAGCAGTTCTTC.

This clonotype has only a few counts. The CDR3 sequence is CASSLAIGRAGKDDGYTF. DNA of the CDR3: TGTGCCAGCAGCTTAGCAATTGGTCGGGCAGGCAAAGATGATGGCTACACCTTC. The chain recombines TRBV7-2 with TRBJ1-2; no clear D gene. Germline values: CDR1 SGHTA, CDR2 FQGNSA. The CDR3 covers 18 residues. V was cut by 0 bases and J by 6 bases, with 23 bases left in between.

The gene calls are TRBV7-2 and TRBJ1-4, with a possible D match to TRBD1 (5 bases). V lost 3 bases, J lost 8 bases, and 22 bases lay in between. The CDR3 runs to 17 residues. From germline, CDR1 is SGHTA and CDR2 FQGNSA. For the CDR3, the DNA is TGTGCCAGCAGCTTCAATCCTCCGGGGAGGGGCGAGGAAAAACTGTTTTTT. This gives the protein CASSFNPPGRGEEKLFF.

This clonotype was counted between two and nine times. The rearrangement uses TRBV28 and TRBJ1-5; possibly TRBD1 for D (5 bases). This CDR3 is 13 amino acids long. Trimming removed 6 bases from V and 4 bases from J, with 10 bases in between. CDR1 is MDHEN and CDR2 is SYDVKM in the germline V gene. CDR3 loop: CASRRQLNQPQHF. The CDR3 DNA sequence: TGTGCCAGCAGGCGACAGTTAAATCAGCCCCAGCATTTT.

Many counts were recorded for this clonotype. This chain links TRBV5-1 with TRBJ2-5; 9 bases align to TRBD2. Germline loops: CDR1 SGHRS, CDR2 YFSETQ. This CDR3 has 14 residues. Trimming cost V 3 bases and J 1 base; bases outside gene matches: 1. Here the CDR3 reads CASSYSGGQETQYF. CDR3 in DNA: TGCGCCAGCAGCTATAGCGGGGGCCAAGAGACCCAGTACTTC.

This clonotype has a handful of counts. V is TRBV4-1 and J is TRBJ2-3, with D perhaps TRBD2 (6 bases). Germline CDR1 MGHRA, CDR2 YSYEKL. V was trimmed by 4 bases and J by 5 bases, leaving 13 bases between them. This CDR3 region has 14 residues. CDR3 DNA: TGCGCCAGCAGCCTTAGCGGAACACTAGATACGCAGTATTTT. Encoded protein: CASSLSGTLDTQYF.

In this sample, this clonotype turned up many times. V usage is TRBV14 and J usage is TRBJ1-4; no firm D call. From germline, CDR1 is SGHDN and CDR2 FVKESK. Trimming took off 5 bases at V and 8 bases at J, with 12 bases between the two ends. The CDR3 is 13 amino acids. CDR3 sequence: CASSVRAGEKLFF. CDR3 bases: TGTGCCAGCAGCGTGAGGGCAGGCGAAAAACTGTTTTTT. The full variable domain, in which reference TRBV14 and TRBJ1-4 provide the parts outside the CDR3, is EAGVTQFPSHSVIEKGQTVTLRCDPISGHDNLYWYRRVMGKEIKFLLHFVKESKQDESGMPNNRFLAERTGGTYSTLKVQPAELEDSGVYFCASSVRAGEKLFFGSGTQLSVL.

This clonotype was seen only a few times. The J gene is TRBJ1-6, the V gene TRBV9, with D possibly being TRBD1 (5 bases). The germline gives CDR1 SGDLS, CDR2 YYNGEE. The CDR3 loop spans 15 amino acids. V dropped 4 bases and J dropped 10 bases, with 18 bases sitting between them. The CDR3 region is CASSNRDPKESPLHF. The CDR3 DNA reads as TGTGCCAGCAGCAACCGGGACCCTAAAGAATCACCCCTCCACTTT.